The 22 T cell receptor beta chains listed next were all sequenced from one sample in a study of tumor-infiltrating lymphocytes in primary liver carcinoma. Reverse transcription of approximately 500 ng total RNA with a constant-region primer produced TCR beta cDNA. The TCR beta library was amplified through three nested multiplex PCR rounds in a modified ARM-PCR procedure. TRBV1-TRBV30 forward primers paired with a C-beta reverse primer drove the first two PCR rounds, around 10 cycles each. TCRdb called the multiplex PCR reads again in MiXCR, with one record for every CDR3 protein. Of some 120,000 distinct CDR3 sequences listed, around 60% are singletons. Co-extraction yielded RNA and DNA from roughly 20-30 mg of unsorted bulk tissue. The sequenced sample consisted of liver tumor tissue from sampling region 3. Subset specified: tumor region T3, left-lateral pole. The receptor set was obtained from a woman in her sixties or seventies with primary liver carcinoma and hepatitis B virus infection.

As to this clonotype: The conserved final phenylalanine or tryptophan is absent from the CDR3, which likely points to a read error. The chain links TRBV11-2 to TRBJ2-2; maybe TRBD1 (6 bases). CDR3 length: 16 amino acids. Germline CDR1 and CDR2: SGHAT and FQNNGV. V was trimmed by 4 bases and J by 2 bases, leaving 14 bases between them. This CDR3 reads CASSSQTGSNTGELFI. DNA for the CDR3: TGTGCCAGCAGCTCCCAGACAGGCTCTAACACCGGGGAGCTGTTTATT.

The chain combines TRBV11-3 with TRBJ2-1; 7 positions agree with TRBD2. Per germline, CDR1 SGHNT and CDR2 YENEEA. CDR3 length: 17 residues. J was trimmed by 4 bases and V by 6 bases; bases with no gene match: 15. CDR3 in DNA: TGTGCCAGCAGATTATTTATTTCCGGGGGAGGGTACAATGAGCAGTTCTTC. Amino acid sequence: CASRLFISGGGYNEQFF.

With regard to this clonotype: Sequence at one end of the junction differs from germline and may be a read error. V usage is TRBV5-6 and J usage is TRBJ1-2; D possibly corresponds to TRBD1 (6 bases). The germline V gene encodes CDR1 SGHDT and CDR2 YYEEEE. The CDR3 length is 15 residues. As DNA, the CDR3 is TGTGCCAGCAGCCTTAGGGGACAAGCTAACTATGGCTACACTTTC. Its protein is CASSLRGQANYGYTF.

Notes on this clonotype: A read error may account for a junction end that differs from germline. The V gene is TRBV18, the J gene TRBJ2-5; the D call may be TRBD1 or TRBD2 (5 bases each). Germline loops: CDR1 KGHSH, CDR2 LQKENI. The CDR3 runs 16 residues. CDR3 DNA: TGCGCCAGCTCACCACCGGAAAGAGGGGTCCAAGAGACCCAGTACTTC. Amino acids: CASSPPERGVQETQYF.

To note about this clonotype: One end of the junction is discordant with germline, which a read error may explain. The J gene is TRBJ2-3, the V gene TRBV29-1; D unclear. This CDR3 has 14 residues. The germline CDR1 and CDR2 sequences are SQVTM and ANQGSEA. The CDR3 region is CSVASEIVSDMQYF. The CDR3 DNA sequence: TGCAGCGTTGCCAGCGAGATAGTATCAGATATGCAGTATTTT.

With respect to this clonotype: This may be a read error, as it is one base from a much larger clone. The chain combines TRBV14 with TRBJ1-2, with TRBD1 identical over 7 bases. The CDR3 totals 15 residues. Losses at the gene ends were 1 base for V and 0 bases for J; bases not matched to a gene: 2. CDR1 is SGHDN and CDR2 is FVKESK in the germline V gene. The CDR3 protein is CASSQVTGANYGYTF. CDR3 DNA sequence: TGTGCCAGCAGCCAAGTCACAGGGGCTAACTATGGCTACACCTTC.

With respect to this clonotype: At one of its ends the junction is not consistent with the germline gene, which may arise from a read error. The V and J genes are TRBV6-1 and TRBJ1-4, with D unclear. In germline, CDR1 is MNHNS, CDR2 SASEGT. The CDR3 loop spans 15 amino acids. Written as DNA, the CDR3 is TGTGCCAGCAGTGACCCGGTGGTGGCTAATGAAAAACTGTTTTTC. It encodes CASSDPVVANEKLFF.

Concerning this clonotype: Germline and junction disagree at one end, which may indicate a read error. The rearrangement uses TRBV11-1 and TRBJ2-1; D tentatively fits TRBD1 or TRBD2 (6 bases each). CDR3 length: 15 amino acids. CDR1 SGHAT and CDR2 FQDESV come from the germline V gene (reference sequence). CDR3 coding DNA: TGTGCCAGCATCTTAGGGGGGACGACCTACAACGAGAAGTTCTTC. Its protein is CASILGGTTYNEKFF.

The genes are TRBV19 and TRBJ2-3, with D perhaps TRBD2 (6 bases). V lost 7 bases and J lost 5, with 13 bases in between. The germline gives CDR1 LNHDA, CDR2 SQIVND (reference sequence). The CDR3 contains 13 residues. The CDR3 DNA follows: TGTGCCAGTACCCGACCCGGGGGAGATACGCAGTATTTT. Translation: CASTRPGGDTQYF.

With respect to this clonotype: Just one base apart from a much larger clone, this may be a read error. The chain is built from TRBV28 and TRBJ2-1; 13 bases agree with TRBD2. CDR3 length: 15 residues. CDR1 is MDHEN and CDR2 is SYDVKM in the germline V gene. The CDR3 loop reads CTSSRTSGSYNEQFF. Written as DNA, the CDR3 is TGTACCAGCAGTCGGACTAGCGGGAGCTACAATGAGCAGTTCTTC.

As for this clonotype: At one boundary the junction diverges from the germline segment, which might be a read error. The chain recombines TRBV5-5 with TRBJ2-3; 8 nucleotides match TRBD2. This CDR3 is built from 17 residues. Germline-derived CDR1 and CDR2 are SGHKS and YYEKEE (reference sequence). CDR3 DNA sequence: TGTGCCAGCAGCTTGGGGTTAGCGGGATTAGGAACAGATATGCAGTATTTT. This codes for CASSLGLAGLGTDMQYF.

About this clonotype itself: The junction and the germline gene differ at one end; a read error may be behind it. The chain links TRBV10-1 to TRBJ2-5; D call uncertain. The germline V gene encodes CDR1 WNHNN and CDR2 SYGVQD (reference sequence). The CDR3 has 13 residues. The CDR3 DNA reads TGCGCCAGCAGTCTGGGCCTTCAAGAGACCCAGTACTTT. Protein sequence: CASSLGLQETQYF.

This clonotype was seen ten or more times. The chain recombines TRBV6-5 with TRBJ2-7; 7 nucleotides agree with TRBD1. Trimming took 6 bases from V and 2 from J; bases not matched to a gene: 4. CDR3 length: 13 amino acids. Germline CDR1 MNHEY, CDR2 SVGAGI. CDR3: CASSLGQTYEQYF. CDR3 nucleotide sequence: TGTGCCAGCAGCCTGGGACAGACCTACGAGCAGTACTTC.

This clonotype has ten or more counts. The chain couples TRBV5-6 to TRBJ2-5; 10 positions match TRBD1. Trimming took 4 bases from V and 3 from J; bases not matched to a gene: 12. Looked up from germline, CDR1 is SGHDT and CDR2 is YYEEEE. This CDR3 region has 17 residues. CDR3 sequence reads: CASSISLPGTGEETQYF. The CDR3 DNA reads TGTGCCAGCAGCATTAGCCTTCCTGGGACAGGGGAAGAGACCCAGTACTTC.

Here the CDR3 DNA reads TGCGCCAGCAGCATGGAGAAGGGGGAAGAGACCCAGTACTTC. It codes for CASSMEKGEETQYF. This chain joins TRBV5-1 and TRBJ2-5; TRBD1 might be the D (6 bases). Germline V gives CDR1 SGHRS, CDR2 YFSETQ. The CDR3 is 14 amino acids. Trimming stripped 4 bases from V and 3 bases from J, with 13 bases between.

The table lists this clonotype with many counts. The rearrangement uses TRBV12-3 or TRBV12-4 and TRBJ2-1, with 7 bases aligning to TRBD2. Unmatched junction bases numbered 7, after V lost 5 bases and J lost 9 bases. The CDR3 totals 13 residues. DNA for the CDR3: TGTGCCAGCAGTCCACCTACTAGCGCTGAGCAGTTCTTC. Protein product: CASSPPTSAEQFF.

This clonotype was seen repeatedly, ten times or more. The chain has TRBV4-2 and TRBJ2-3; 9 bases map to TRBD2. V lost 0 bases to trimming and J lost 4 bases; unmatched junction nucleotides: 8. CDR3 length: 17 residues. Germline loops: CDR1 LGHNA, CDR2 YNFKEQ. CDR3 DNA sequence: TGTGCCAGCAGCCAAGAAGTCGGTAGCGGGAGATCAGATACGCAGTATTTT. Encoded protein: CASSQEVGSGRSDTQYF.

The chain uses TRBV18 and TRBJ1-1; D is ambiguous. CDR1 is KGHSH and CDR2 is LQKENI in the germline V gene. The CDR3 sequence is 13 residues long. Trimming removed 1 base from V and 2 bases from J, with 5 bases in between. The CDR3 DNA is TGTGCCAGCTCACCACAAAGAAACACTGAAGCTTTCTTT. It specifies CASSPQRNTEAFF.

As for this clonotype: Germline is not matched at one junction end, which may reflect a read error. V and J are TRBV10-1 and TRBJ1-1; 8 bases line up with TRBD1. The germline CDR1 and CDR2 sequences are WNHNN and SYGVQD (reference sequence). The CDR3 consists of 15 residues. In DNA, the CDR3 is TGCGCCAGCAGTGAGCGACAGGGGACGAACACTAAAGCTTTCTTT. Residues: CASSERQGTNTKAFF.

There are many counts of this clonotype. The rearrangement uses TRBV29-1 and TRBJ2-7; 7 bases fit TRBD2. Per the germline V gene, CDR1 is SQVTM and CDR2 is ANQGSEA. The CDR3 loop spans 12 amino acids. V shed 6 bases and J 8 bases; nucleotides not matched to a gene: 10. DNA for the CDR3: TGCAGCGTCGGCTACGGGGAGGGGCAGCAGTACTTC. Encoded protein: CSVGYGEGQQYF.

Note on this clonotype: An end of the junction does not agree with germline; a read error may underlie this. This sequence joins TRBV29-1 and TRBJ2-5, with D tentatively TRBD1 (7 bases). Germline V gene sequence: CDR1 SQVTM, CDR2 ANQGSEA. This CDR3 has 14 residues. CDR3 protein: CNAEETGRGETQYF. CDR3 DNA sequence: TGTAACGCTGAAGAGACAGGGCGGGGAGAGACCCAGTACTTC.

This clonotype showed up just a few times. V and J are TRBV5-1 and TRBJ2-6, with 9 positions matching TRBD1. V lost 0 bases to trimming and J lost 2 bases; unmatched junction nucleotides: 0. This CDR3 spans 16 amino acids. Germline assignment: CDR1 SGHRS and CDR2 YFSETQ. CDR3 nucleotides: TGCGCCAGCAGCTTGGGGACAGGGGCTGGGGCCAACGTCCTGACTTTC. It yields the protein CASSLGTGAGANVLTF.